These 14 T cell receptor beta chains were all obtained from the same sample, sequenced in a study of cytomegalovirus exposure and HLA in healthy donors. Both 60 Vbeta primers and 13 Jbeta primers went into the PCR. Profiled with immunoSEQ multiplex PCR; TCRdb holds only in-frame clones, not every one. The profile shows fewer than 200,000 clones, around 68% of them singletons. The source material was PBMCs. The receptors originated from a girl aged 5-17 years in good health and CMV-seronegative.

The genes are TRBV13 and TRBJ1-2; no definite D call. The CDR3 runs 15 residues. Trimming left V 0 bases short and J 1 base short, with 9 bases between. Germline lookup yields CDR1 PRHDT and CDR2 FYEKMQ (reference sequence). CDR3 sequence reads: CASSLGTADNYGYTF. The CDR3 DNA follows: TGTGCCAGCAGCTTAGGCACGGCGGATAACTATGGCTACACCTTC.

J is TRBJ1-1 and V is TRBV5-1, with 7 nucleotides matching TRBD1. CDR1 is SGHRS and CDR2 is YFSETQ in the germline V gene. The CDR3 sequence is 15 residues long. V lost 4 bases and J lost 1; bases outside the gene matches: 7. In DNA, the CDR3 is TGCGCCAGCAGCCCCATGGGACAGTCGAACACTGAAGCTTTCTTT. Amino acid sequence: CASSPMGQSNTEAFF.

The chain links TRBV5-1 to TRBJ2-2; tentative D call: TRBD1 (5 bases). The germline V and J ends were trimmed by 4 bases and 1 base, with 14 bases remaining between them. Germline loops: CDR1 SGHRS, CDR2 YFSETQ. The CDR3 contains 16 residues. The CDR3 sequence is CASSNALQVNTGELFF. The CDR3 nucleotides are TGCGCCAGCAGCAACGCCTTACAGGTGAACACCGGGGAGCTGTTTTTT.

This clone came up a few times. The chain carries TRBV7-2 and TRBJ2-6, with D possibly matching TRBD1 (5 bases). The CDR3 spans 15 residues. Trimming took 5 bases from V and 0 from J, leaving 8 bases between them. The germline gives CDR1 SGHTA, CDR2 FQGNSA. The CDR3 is CASSAQVSGANVLTF. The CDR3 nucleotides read TGTGCCAGCAGCGCACAGGTCTCTGGGGCCAACGTCCTGACTTTC.

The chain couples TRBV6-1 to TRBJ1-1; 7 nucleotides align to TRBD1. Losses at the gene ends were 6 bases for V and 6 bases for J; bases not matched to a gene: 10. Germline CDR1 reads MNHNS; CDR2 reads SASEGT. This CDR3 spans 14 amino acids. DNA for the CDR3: TGTGCCAGCAGAGCAGACAGGGTGTTCTCTGAAGCTTTCTTT. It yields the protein CASRADRVFSEAFF.

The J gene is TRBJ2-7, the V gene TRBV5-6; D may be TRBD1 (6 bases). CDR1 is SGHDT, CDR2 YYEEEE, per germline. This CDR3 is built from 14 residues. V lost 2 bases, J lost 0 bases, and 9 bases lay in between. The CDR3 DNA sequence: TGTGCCAGCAGCTTCGGACAGAGCTCCTACGAGCAGTACTTC. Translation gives CASSFGQSSYEQYF.

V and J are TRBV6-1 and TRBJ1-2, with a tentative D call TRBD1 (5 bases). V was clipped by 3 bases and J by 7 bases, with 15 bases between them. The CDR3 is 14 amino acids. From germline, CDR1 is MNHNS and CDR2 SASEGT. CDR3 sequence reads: CASSDGGAQSGYTF. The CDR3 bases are TGTGCCAGCAGTGATGGTGGGGCGCAGAGTGGCTACACCTTC.

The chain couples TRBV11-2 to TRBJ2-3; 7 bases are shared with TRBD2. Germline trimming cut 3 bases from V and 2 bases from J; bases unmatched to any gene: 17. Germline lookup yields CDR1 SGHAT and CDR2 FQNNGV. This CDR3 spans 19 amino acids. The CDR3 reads CASSFPTGRLAELTDTQYF. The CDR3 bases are TGTGCCAGCAGCTTCCCGACGGGGAGGCTAGCGGAACTCACAGATACGCAGTATTTT.

CDR3 bases: TGTGCCACATGGGACAGGGCCTTTTACACCTTC. This codes for CATWDRAFYTF. This chain uses TRBV30 with TRBJ1-2, with 9 bases identical to TRBD1. Germline CDR1 GTSNPN, CDR2 SVGIG (reference sequence). The CDR3 runs to 11 residues. V shed 8 bases and J 11 bases; nucleotides not matched to a gene: 9.

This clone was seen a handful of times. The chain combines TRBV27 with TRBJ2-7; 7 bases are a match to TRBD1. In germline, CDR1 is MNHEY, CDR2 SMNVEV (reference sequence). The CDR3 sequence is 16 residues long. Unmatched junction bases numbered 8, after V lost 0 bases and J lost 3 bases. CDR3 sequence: CASSLSEDRFSYEQYF. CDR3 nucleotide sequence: TGTGCCAGCAGTTTATCCGAGGACAGGTTCAGCTACGAGCAGTACTTC.

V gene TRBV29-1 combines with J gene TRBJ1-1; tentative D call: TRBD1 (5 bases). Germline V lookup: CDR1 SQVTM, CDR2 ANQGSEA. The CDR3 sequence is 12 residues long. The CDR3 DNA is TGCAGTTTCGCGTCGGGGGGTACTGAAGCTTTCTTT. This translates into CSFASGGTEAFF.

As DNA, the CDR3 is TGTGCCAGTAGTACGTCTCCGGGACAAAGAACCGGCTACACCTTC. This gives the protein CASSTSPGQRTGYTF. This rearrangement joins TRBV19 to TRBJ1-2; D perhaps matches TRBD1 (6 bases). CDR3 length: 15 residues. V lost 4 bases to trimming and J lost 8 bases, with 20 bases between them. Germline V lookup: CDR1 LNHDA, CDR2 SQIVND (reference sequence).

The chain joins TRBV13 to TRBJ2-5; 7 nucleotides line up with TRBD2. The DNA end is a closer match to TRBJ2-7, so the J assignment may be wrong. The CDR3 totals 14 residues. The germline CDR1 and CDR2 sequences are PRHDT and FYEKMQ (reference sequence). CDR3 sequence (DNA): TGTGCCAGCAGCTTATGGCGGGGGAGCTACGAGCAGTACTTC. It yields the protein CASSLWRGSYEQYF.

CDR3 DNA: TGTGCCAGCAGCGAGAGGGGGAACTCTGGAAACACCATATATTTT. Translating gives CASSERGNSGNTIYF. The chain carries TRBV7-9 and TRBJ1-3; TRBD1 is a possible D gene (6 bases). V lost 5 bases to trimming and J lost 0 bases, with 11 bases between them. Germline CDR1 reads SEHNR; CDR2 reads FQNEAQ (reference sequence). The CDR3 is 15 residues long.